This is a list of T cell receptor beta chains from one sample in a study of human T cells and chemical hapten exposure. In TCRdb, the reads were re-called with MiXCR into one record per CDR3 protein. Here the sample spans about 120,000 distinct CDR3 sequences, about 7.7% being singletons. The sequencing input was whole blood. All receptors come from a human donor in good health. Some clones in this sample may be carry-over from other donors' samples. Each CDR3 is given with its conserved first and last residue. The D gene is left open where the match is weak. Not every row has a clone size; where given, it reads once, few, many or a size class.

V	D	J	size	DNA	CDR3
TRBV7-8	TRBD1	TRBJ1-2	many	TGTGCCAGCAGCCCGGGACAGGGAGATGGCTACACCTTC	CASSPGQGDGYTF
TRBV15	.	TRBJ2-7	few	TGTGCCACCAGCAGAGTTGACAGTGACGAGCAGTACTTC	CATSRVDSDEQYF
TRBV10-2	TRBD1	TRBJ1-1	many	TGCGCCAGCAGCCTAGGACAGGGGGCGCATACTGAAGCTTTCTTT	CASSLGQGAHTEAFF
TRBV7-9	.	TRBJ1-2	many	TGTGCCAGCAGCTTAGACGGCAGGGGTGGAGGCTACACCTTC	CASSLDGRGGGYTF
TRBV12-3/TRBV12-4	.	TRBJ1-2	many	TGTGCCAGCAGTAGGCCCGGGGGAGATGGCTACACCTTC	CASSRPGGDGYTF
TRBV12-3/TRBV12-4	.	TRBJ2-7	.	TGTGCCAGCACTTTGTCCCGCGAGCAGTACTTC	CASTLSREQYF
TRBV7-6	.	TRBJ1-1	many	TGTGCCAGCAGCTTCCCGGGGCTGAACACTGAAGCTTTCTTT	CASSFPGLNTEAFF
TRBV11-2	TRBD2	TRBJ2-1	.	TGTGCCAGCAGCTTCCCCCCTCTAGCGGGAGAATACAATGAGCAGTTCTTC	CASSFPPLAGEYNEQFF
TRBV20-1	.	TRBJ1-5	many	TGCAGTGCTAGAGATAGGGCGGGCGGCCAGGGAGATCAGCCCCAGCATTTT	CSARDRAGGQGDQPQHF
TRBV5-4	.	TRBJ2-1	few	TGTGCCAGCAGCTTGGACCCCGGGACAACCTCCTACAATGAGCAGTTCTTC	CASSLDPGTTSYNEQFF
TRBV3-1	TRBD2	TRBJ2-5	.	TGTGCCAGCAGCCCTAGGACTAGCGGGGCCGAGACCCATTACTTC	CASSPRTSGAETHYF
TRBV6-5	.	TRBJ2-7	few	TGTGCCAGCAGTCACAAGGACAGCTCCTACGAGCAGTACTTC	CASSHKDSSYEQYF
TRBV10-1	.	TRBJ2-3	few	TGCGCCAGCAGTGACGGTGGGAGTGAGACAGATACGCAGTATTTT	CASSDGGSETDTQYF
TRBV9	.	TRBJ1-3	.	TGTGCCAGCGGCCCTGGCGGCAGCTCCTCTGGAAACACCATATATTTT	CASGPGGSSSGNTIYF
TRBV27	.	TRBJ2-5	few	TGTGCCAGCAGTCCCCGGTCCCCCGCCGGGGAGACCCAGTACTTC	CASSPRSPAGETQYF
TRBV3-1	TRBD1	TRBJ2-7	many	TGTGCCAGCAGCCCGGACAGGGGTTACGAGCAGTACTTC	CASSPDRGYEQYF
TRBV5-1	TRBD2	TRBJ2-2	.	TGCGCCAGCAGCTTTGCGGGAGGGGACACCGGGGAGCTGTTTTTT	CASSFAGGDTGELFF
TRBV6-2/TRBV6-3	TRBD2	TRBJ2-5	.	TGTGCCAGCAGTTACCCGGGACTAGCGGGAGCCCGTACAAGACAAGAGACCCAGTACTTC	CASSYPGLAGARTRQETQYF
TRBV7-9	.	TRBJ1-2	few	TGTGCCAGCAGCTCAGGGCGAAGGGGAAACTATGGCTACACCTTC	CASSSGRRGNYGYTF
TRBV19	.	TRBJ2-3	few	TGTGCCAGTACCCTCTCGGATACGCAGTATTTT	CASTLSDTQYF
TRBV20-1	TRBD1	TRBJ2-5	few	TGCAGTGTGGCAGGGGGAGAGACCCAGTACTTC	CSVAGGETQYF
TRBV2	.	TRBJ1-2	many	TGTGCCAGCAGACAGACTCCCTATGGCTACACCTTC	CASRQTPYGYTF
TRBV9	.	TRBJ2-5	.	TGTGCCAGCAGCGTAGCTGTCCAGGGGCGGCAGACCCAGTACTTC	CASSVAVQGRQTQYF